Listed here is a single T cell receptor (beta chain). This clonotype was observed a few times. Its antigen is unknown. No clone much larger than this one lies a single base away; base qualities are absent. The entry originates in a study of T cell repertoires in cytomegalovirus infection (dated by TCRdb to about 2019). Study-wide context: Alongside well-studied HLA-B-restricted epitopes, the peptide stimulations were aimed at recently identified HLA-C-restricted CMV epitopes, whose presentation resists viral immunomodulation. Because public TCR beta signatures pointed to carriage of CMV infection together with the matching HLA type, the HLA type of each donor mattered for the analysis. Broad study findings and their caveats: The ex vivo response was dominated by HLA-C-restricted CMV-specific TCR beta clonotypes, and the single most frequent clonotype in two of eight donors was supplied by these HLA-C-restricted clonotypes. Carriers of CMV infection plus the relevant HLA type were discriminated by the cumulative frequency of public TCR beta family members in the study cohort and in an independent roughly 370-donor cohort.

Trimming leaves V shorter by 4 bases and J shorter by 3 bases, with the junction holding 13 bases beyond the gene matches. Via the germline V gene, CDR1 is SGHTA and CDR2 FQGTGA. The CDR3 covers 18 residues, taking in both the cysteine and the phenylalanine. Of the read, only the CDR3 DNA is kept; its 54 bases are in frame from base 1. The treatment or condition label on this specimen signifies: in vitro stimulation with specific CMV peptide epitopes to enrich CMV-specific T cells. Data came from an Illumina HiSeq 1500. The public reads were quality trimmed at Q25 with fastp and then assembled into clones with MiXCR by TCRdb, keeping productive beta chains. Identical CDR3 proteins give one entry, which carries the most common genes and DNA. The sample table contains some 920,000 distinct CDR3 sequences; only one count was recorded for 31% of them. The ten largest account for roughly 12% of the sample.

Recombination linked TRBV7-3 to TRBJ2-2; 8 central nucleotides agree with TRBD1. The TCR sequence derives from a human donor in good health (CMV status not recorded). Some clones in this sample may be carry-over from other donors' samples. Source: cultured CD8+ T cells from PBMCs, taken from culture after CMV antigen stimulation. CDR3 reads: CASSWTGSMTIDTGELFF. Read as DNA, the sequence is TGTGCCAGCAGCTGGACAGGGTCGATGACTATCGACACCGGGGAGCTGTTTTTT.